This TCR beta chain was found in a study of blood T cell repertoires in COVID-19. At the level of the study: There were acute and convalescent COVID-19 samples, and they came from the United States, Italy and Spain. PBMCs, B-cell-depleted T cells, or T cells were the source of the cDNA or gDNA that made up the material.

Germline V gene data show CDR1 as MNHEY and CDR2 as SVGAGI. V gave up 5 bases and J gave up 2 bases, with 10 bases separating them. CDR3 size: 14 residues. Those enrolled in Seattle joined during active infection and were followed longitudinally afterward. Per the authors' pipeline: Reference gene primers were amplified, and this amplification served to estimate nucleated cell counts. The table came from immunoSEQ multiplex PCR; TCRdb's copy has only in-frame clones and leaves some out. V, J and clone size were drawn from that table, and D and trimming were deduced from the DNA. This table holds roughly 57,000 clones, over 60% found once.

The source of this sequence is a man aged 25 to 45 with COVID-19, enrolled during active disease. J is TRBJ2-1 and V is TRBV6-5, with a possible D match to TRBD2 (6 bases). Input material: peripheral blood. CDR3 loop: CASSTGRPYNEQFF. The CDR3 DNA follows: TGTGCCAGCAGTACCGGGAGACCCTACAATGAGCAGTTCTTC.